This T cell receptor (beta chain) is from a study of T cells in narcolepsy. In regard to this clone: Its specificity is unknown.

Study findings and constraints: Some memory CD4+ repertoires had no autoreactive clone sequences.

CDR1 KGHSH and CDR2 LQKENI come from the germline V gene. V gave up 0 bases and J gave up 5 bases, with 6 bases separating them. The CDR3 runs 13 residues. Data came from immunoSEQ multiplex PCR; TCRdb stores just in-frame clones and leaves some out. The sample comprises 35,000 to 40,000 clones, 70% to 90% of which are singletons, and under 2% rests with the top ten. This clonotype was sampled from a human donor with narcolepsy. The V call is TRBV18, the J call TRBJ2-3; D is unresolved. The sample comprised CD45RA- memory CD4+ T cells from PBMCs. The CDR3 nucleotides are TGTGCCAGCTCACCACCGTCGGAAGATACGCAGTATTTT. This translates into CASSPPSEDTQYF.